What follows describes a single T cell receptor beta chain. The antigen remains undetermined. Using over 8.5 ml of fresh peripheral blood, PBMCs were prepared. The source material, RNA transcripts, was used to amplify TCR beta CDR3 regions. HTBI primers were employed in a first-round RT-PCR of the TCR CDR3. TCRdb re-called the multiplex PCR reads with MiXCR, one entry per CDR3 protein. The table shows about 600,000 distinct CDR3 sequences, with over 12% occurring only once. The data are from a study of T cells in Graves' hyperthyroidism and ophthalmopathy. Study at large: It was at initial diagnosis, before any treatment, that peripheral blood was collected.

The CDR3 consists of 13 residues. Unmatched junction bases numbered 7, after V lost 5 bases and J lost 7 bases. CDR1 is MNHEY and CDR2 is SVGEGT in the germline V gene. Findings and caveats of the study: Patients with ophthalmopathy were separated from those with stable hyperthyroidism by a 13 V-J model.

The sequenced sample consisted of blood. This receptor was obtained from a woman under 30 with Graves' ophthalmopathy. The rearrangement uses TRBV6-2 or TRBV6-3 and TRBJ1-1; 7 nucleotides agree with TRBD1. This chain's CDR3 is CASSHGGTVEAFF. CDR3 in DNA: TGTGCCAGCAGTCACGGAGGGACAGTTGAAGCTTTCTTT.